These 17 T cell receptor beta chains share one sample of origin, sequenced in a study of T cell responses to AZD1222 COVID-19 vaccine. Sequencing was performed with immunoSEQ multiplex PCR; in TCRdb, only in-frame clones are kept and a portion is missing. The table shows 120,000 or so clones, with 88% occurring only once. The sequencing used peripheral blood, collected on day 0 of AZD1222 vaccination. These receptors were taken from an adult in good health.

This chain joins TRBV16 and TRBJ1-1; tentatively, D is TRBD1 (6 bases). Trimming removed 0 bases at V and 5 bases at J, with 16 bases between. CDR1 is KGHSY, CDR2 FQNENV, per germline. The CDR3 runs 16 residues. The CDR3 sequence is CASSQSRFNRETEAFF. Written as DNA, the CDR3 is TGTGCCAGCAGCCAATCGCGATTTAACAGGGAAACTGAAGCTTTCTTT.

In this sample, this clone turned up once. The V and J genes are TRBV7-8 and TRBJ2-3; tentatively, D is TRBD2 (6 bases). The germline V gene has CDR1 SGHVS and CDR2 FQNEAQ. V was trimmed by 5 bases and J by 2 bases, leaving 11 bases between them. The CDR3 runs to 14 residues. The CDR3 loop is CASSIGTSTDTQYF. For the CDR3, the DNA is TGTGCCAGCAGCATTGGGACTTCCACAGATACGCAGTATTTT. The whole variable domain, remainder taken from reference TRBV7-8 and TRBJ2-3, is GAGVSQSPRYKVAKRGQDVALRCDPISGHVSLFWYQQALGQGPEFLTYFQNEAQLDKSGLPSDRFFAERPEGSVSTLKIQRTQQEDSAVYLCASSIGTSTDTQYFGPGTRLTVL.

V is TRBV7-2 and J is TRBJ2-7; D uncertain. The CDR3 contains 12 residues. V lost 4 bases, J lost 0 bases, and 4 bases lay in between. CDR1 is SGHTA, CDR2 FQGNSA, per germline. CDR3 sequence (DNA): TGTGCCAGCAGCTCCTACTCCTACGAGCAGTACTTC. This encodes CASSSYSYEQYF.

The V call is TRBV12-1, the J call TRBJ1-4; the table's TRBD1 call for D was not verified on the DNA. TRBV12-1 is a pseudogene locus. The CDR3 is 14 amino acids. This CDR3 reads CASSPGPCNEKLFF. The CDR3 region has the DNA TGTGCCAGCAGCCCAGGGCCCTGTAATGAAAAACTGTTTTTT.

This chain joins TRBV29-1 and TRBJ2-4; D possibly corresponds to TRBD1 (6 bases). This CDR3 is built from 14 residues. The germline CDR1 and CDR2 sequences are SQVTM and ANQGSEA. The ends were cut back, 7 bases at V and 3 bases at J, with 16 bases in the middle. The CDR3 loop is CSASPGVGKNIQYF. The CDR3 nucleotides read TGCAGCGCTTCACCAGGGGTAGGCAAAAACATTCAGTACTTC.

The rearrangement links TRBV9 to TRBJ1-1; D is uncertain. Germline values: CDR1 SGDLS, CDR2 YYNGEE. The CDR3 loop spans 13 amino acids. The germline V and J ends were trimmed by 1 base and 5 bases, with 9 bases remaining between them. As DNA, the CDR3 is TGTGCCAGCAGCGTATCGTGGATAACTGAAGCTTTCTTT. Translated, it gives CASSVSWITEAFF.

The chain joins TRBV7-2 to TRBJ2-7, with TRBD2 identical over 10 bases. The CDR3 is made up of 15 amino acids. Germline lookup yields CDR1 SGHTA and CDR2 FQGNSA. Trimming cost V 5 bases and J 1 base; bases outside gene matches: 5. The CDR3 DNA follows: TGTGCCAGCAGCACTCTAGCGGGGGCTTCCTACGAGCAGTACTTC. Its protein is CASSTLAGASYEQYF.

The V gene is TRBV2, the J gene TRBJ2-4; D might be TRBD1 or TRBD2, each matching 5 bases. CDR1 SNHLY and CDR2 FYNNEI come from the germline V gene. V lost 6 bases and J lost 9, with 9 bases in between. The CDR3 spans 11 residues. CDR3 coding DNA: TGTGCCAGCAGGACCGGGGCCATTCAGTACTTC. This codes for CASRTGAIQYF.

The V and J genes are TRBV4-1 and TRBJ1-1; tentative D call: TRBD1 (6 bases). CDR1 and CDR2 (germline): MGHRA, YSYEKL. V lost 4 bases to trimming and J lost 8 bases, with 20 bases between them. The CDR3 covers 15 residues. The CDR3 here is CASSPGFRGGGEAFF. The CDR3 DNA sequence: TGCGCCAGCAGCCCGGGATTCAGGGGCGGGGGAGAAGCTTTCTTT.

This chain joins TRBV7-6 and TRBJ2-6, with TRBD1 matching 9 bases. After removal of 1 base from V and 2 bases from J, the junction contained 9 bases not matched to a gene. Germline CDR1 reads SGHVS; CDR2 reads FNYEAQ. The CDR3 is made up of 19 amino acids. CDR3 amino acids: CASSLVGTGFTTGANVLTF. In DNA form, the CDR3 reads TGTGCCAGCAGCTTAGTTGGGACAGGGTTCACAACTGGGGCCAACGTCCTGACTTTC.

This chain joins TRBV10-2 and TRBJ1-1; a possible D gene is TRBD1 (5 bases). The CDR3 length is 14 residues. V was clipped by 0 bases and J by 7 bases, with 12 bases between them. CDR1 WSHSY and CDR2 SAAADI come from the germline V gene. CDR3 sequence reads: CASSESGRGFEAFF. CDR3 nucleotides: TGCGCCAGCAGTGAGTCGGGACGGGGGTTTGAAGCTTTCTTT.

The chain is built from TRBV7-9 and TRBJ1-4; D is ambiguous. The germline gives CDR1 SEHNR, CDR2 FQNEAQ (reference sequence). CDR3 length: 15 residues. V lost 1 base and J lost 2, with 8 bases in between. CDR3 sequence: CASSLDLSTNEKLFF. The DNA of the CDR3 is TGTGCCAGCAGCTTAGACCTGTCTACTAATGAAAAACTGTTTTTT.

This sequence joins TRBV28 and TRBJ1-4; 7 nucleotides match TRBD1. V was clipped by 7 bases and J by 7 bases; unmatched bases: 9. Germline CDR1 reads MDHEN; CDR2 reads SYDVKM. The CDR3 length is 14 residues. The CDR3 loop reads CASTRGQGGEKLFF. The CDR3 DNA is TGTGCCAGCACTCGTGGGCAGGGGGGTGAAAAACTGTTTTTT.

The genes are TRBV7-8 and TRBJ2-2; 9 positions match TRBD2. The V segment lost 2 bases and the J segment 5 bases; nucleotides outside the gene matches: 12. CDR3 length: 18 residues. Germline V lookup: CDR1 SGHVS, CDR2 FQNEAQ. This CDR3 is CASSLTTAGGVGTGELFF. The CDR3 DNA follows: TGTGCCAGCAGCTTAACGACAGCGGGAGGAGTTGGTACCGGGGAGCTGTTTTTT.

The J gene is TRBJ1-2, the V gene TRBV6-5; TRBD1 matches at 10 bases. The CDR3 length is 14 residues. The V gene's germline CDR1 is MNHEY and CDR2 SVGAGI. V shed 4 bases and J 5 bases; nucleotides not matched to a gene: 4. CDR3 sequence (DNA): TGTGCCAGCAGTTCACTGGGACAGGGGTATGGCTACACCTTC. This gives the protein CASSSLGQGYGYTF.

This chain connects TRBV27 to TRBJ2-7, with 11 bases identical to TRBD2. Germline V gene sequence: CDR1 MNHEY, CDR2 SMNVEV (reference sequence). The CDR3 sequence is 21 residues long. J was trimmed by 0 bases and V by 8 bases; bases with no gene match: 24. CDR3 nucleotide sequence: TGTGCCAGCCGACACCTCCCGGGGCCTAGCGGGGGGCCCTTCAGCTCCTACGAGCAGTACTTC. Translating gives CASRHLPGPSGGPFSSYEQYF.

This chain links TRBV30 with TRBJ2-1; D might be TRBD2 (6 bases). The CDR3 contains 14 residues. The germline V and J ends were trimmed by 4 bases and 3 bases, with 13 bases remaining between them. From germline, CDR1 is GTSNPN and CDR2 SVGIG (reference sequence). The CDR3 DNA follows: TGTGCCTGGACCGCTTCCGGGGGCTACAATGAGCAGTTCTTC. This translates into CAWTASGGYNEQFF.